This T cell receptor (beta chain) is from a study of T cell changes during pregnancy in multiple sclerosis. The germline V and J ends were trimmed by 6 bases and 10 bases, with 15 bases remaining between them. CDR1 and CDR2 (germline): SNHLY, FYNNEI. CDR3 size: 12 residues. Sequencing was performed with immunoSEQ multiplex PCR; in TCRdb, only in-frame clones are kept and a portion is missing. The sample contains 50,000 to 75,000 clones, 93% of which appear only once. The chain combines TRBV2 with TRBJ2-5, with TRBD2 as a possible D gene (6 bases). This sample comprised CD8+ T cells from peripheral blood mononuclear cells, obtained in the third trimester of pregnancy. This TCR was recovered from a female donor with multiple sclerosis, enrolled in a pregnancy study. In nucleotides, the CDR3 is TGTGCCAGCAGGAGGAGGGTAGCAATCCAGTACTTC. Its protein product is CASRRRVAIQYF.